Sequencing of this T cell receptor beta chain was carried out in a study of shared clonotypes between healthy human individuals. Germline assignment: CDR1 SGHDT and CDR2 YYEEEE. This CDR3 region has 13 residues. V shed 6 bases and J shed 5 bases, with 15 bases lying between them. The naive CD8 population came from CD45RO-negative cells selected for CCR7, without terminally differentiated effector memory CD45RA+ cells. Findings and limits, study-wide: Sorted-subset sequencing was shown by rarefaction to be incomplete despite large depth.

Concerning this clone: Its antigen is unknown.

Profiled with immunoSEQ multiplex PCR; TCRdb holds only in-frame clones, not every one. The data show around 1,900,000 clones, 85% to 95% seen once. V gene TRBV5-6 combines with J gene TRBJ2-7, with D perhaps matching TRBD2 (6 bases). The sequence was collected from a man aged 18 to 29 in good health. Some clones in this sample may be carry-over from other donors' samples. Sequenced input: naive CD8+ T cells from PBMCs. The CDR3, as DNA: TGTGCCAGCACGGAGGGGAGGTCCAACGAGCAGTACTTC. It codes for CASTEGRSNEQYF.